This T cell receptor beta chain was recovered during a study of blood T cell repertoires in COVID-19. Measured with immunoSEQ multiplex PCR; TCRdb has only the in-frame clones, and not every one. The table has roughly 500,000 clones, approximately 92% seen once. V lost 7 bases to trimming and J lost 4 bases, with 16 bases between them. The CDR3 runs 14 residues. Germline CDR1 reads SGHNT; CDR2 reads YYREEE (reference sequence). The source of this sequence is a man between 18 and 29 years old with COVID-19, enrolled during active disease. The sequenced sample consisted of peripheral blood. The genes are TRBV5-4 and TRBJ2-3, with D perhaps matching TRBD2 (6 bases). CDR3 residues: CASGLGGEADTQYF. The CDR3 DNA sequence: TGTGCCAGCGGTTTAGGAGGGGAGGCAGATACGCAGTATTTT.